This T cell receptor beta chain derives from a study of control samples from healthy donors and cancer patients. The protocol was immunoSEQ multiplex PCR, while the TCRdb copy is restricted to in-frame clones and leaves out a portion. Counted here are tens of thousands of clones, roughly nine tenths occurring once; the ten biggest clones make up about 9.5%. This CDR3 comprises 16 residues. The V and J ends lost 5 bases and 4 bases respectively, with 20 bases between them. Germline V gene lookup returns CDR1 SGHVS and CDR2 FQNEAQ. The origin of this receptor is a woman in her fifties or sixties with colorectal cancer. This chain connects TRBV7-8 to TRBJ1-1, with no clear D. Sequences were obtained from PBMCs. The CDR3 coding sequence is TGTGCCAGCAGCCCAATAAGTGGGGAACGCGGCACTGAAGCTTTCTTT. It is translated as CASSPISGERGTEAFF.